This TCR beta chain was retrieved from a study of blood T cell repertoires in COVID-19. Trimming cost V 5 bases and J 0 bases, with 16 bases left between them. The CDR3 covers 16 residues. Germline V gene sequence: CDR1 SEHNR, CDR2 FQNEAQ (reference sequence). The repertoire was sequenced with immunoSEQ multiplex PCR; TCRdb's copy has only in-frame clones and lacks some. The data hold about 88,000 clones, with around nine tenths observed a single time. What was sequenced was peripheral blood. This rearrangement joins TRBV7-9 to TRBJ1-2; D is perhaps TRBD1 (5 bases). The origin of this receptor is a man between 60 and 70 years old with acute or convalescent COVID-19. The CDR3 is CASSLGGRETNYGYTF. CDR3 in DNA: TGTGCCAGCAGCCTCGGGGGGAGGGAGACTAACTATGGCTACACCTTC.